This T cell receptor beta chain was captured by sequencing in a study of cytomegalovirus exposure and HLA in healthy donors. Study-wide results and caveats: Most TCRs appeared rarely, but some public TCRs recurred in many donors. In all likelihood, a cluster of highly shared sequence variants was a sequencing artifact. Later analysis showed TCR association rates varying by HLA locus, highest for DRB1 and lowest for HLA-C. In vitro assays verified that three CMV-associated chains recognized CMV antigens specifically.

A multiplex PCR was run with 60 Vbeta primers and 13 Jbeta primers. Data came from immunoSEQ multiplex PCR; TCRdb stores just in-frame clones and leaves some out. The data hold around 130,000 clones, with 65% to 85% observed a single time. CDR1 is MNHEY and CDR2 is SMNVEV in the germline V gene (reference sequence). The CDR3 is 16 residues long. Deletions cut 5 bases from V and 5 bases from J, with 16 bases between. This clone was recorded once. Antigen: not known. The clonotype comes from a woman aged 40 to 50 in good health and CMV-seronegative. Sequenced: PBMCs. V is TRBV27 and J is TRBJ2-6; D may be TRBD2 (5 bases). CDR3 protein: CASSPAPGSWANVLTF. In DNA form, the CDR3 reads TGTGCCAGCAGTCCCGCTCCGGGGAGCTGGGCCAACGTCCTGACTTTC.